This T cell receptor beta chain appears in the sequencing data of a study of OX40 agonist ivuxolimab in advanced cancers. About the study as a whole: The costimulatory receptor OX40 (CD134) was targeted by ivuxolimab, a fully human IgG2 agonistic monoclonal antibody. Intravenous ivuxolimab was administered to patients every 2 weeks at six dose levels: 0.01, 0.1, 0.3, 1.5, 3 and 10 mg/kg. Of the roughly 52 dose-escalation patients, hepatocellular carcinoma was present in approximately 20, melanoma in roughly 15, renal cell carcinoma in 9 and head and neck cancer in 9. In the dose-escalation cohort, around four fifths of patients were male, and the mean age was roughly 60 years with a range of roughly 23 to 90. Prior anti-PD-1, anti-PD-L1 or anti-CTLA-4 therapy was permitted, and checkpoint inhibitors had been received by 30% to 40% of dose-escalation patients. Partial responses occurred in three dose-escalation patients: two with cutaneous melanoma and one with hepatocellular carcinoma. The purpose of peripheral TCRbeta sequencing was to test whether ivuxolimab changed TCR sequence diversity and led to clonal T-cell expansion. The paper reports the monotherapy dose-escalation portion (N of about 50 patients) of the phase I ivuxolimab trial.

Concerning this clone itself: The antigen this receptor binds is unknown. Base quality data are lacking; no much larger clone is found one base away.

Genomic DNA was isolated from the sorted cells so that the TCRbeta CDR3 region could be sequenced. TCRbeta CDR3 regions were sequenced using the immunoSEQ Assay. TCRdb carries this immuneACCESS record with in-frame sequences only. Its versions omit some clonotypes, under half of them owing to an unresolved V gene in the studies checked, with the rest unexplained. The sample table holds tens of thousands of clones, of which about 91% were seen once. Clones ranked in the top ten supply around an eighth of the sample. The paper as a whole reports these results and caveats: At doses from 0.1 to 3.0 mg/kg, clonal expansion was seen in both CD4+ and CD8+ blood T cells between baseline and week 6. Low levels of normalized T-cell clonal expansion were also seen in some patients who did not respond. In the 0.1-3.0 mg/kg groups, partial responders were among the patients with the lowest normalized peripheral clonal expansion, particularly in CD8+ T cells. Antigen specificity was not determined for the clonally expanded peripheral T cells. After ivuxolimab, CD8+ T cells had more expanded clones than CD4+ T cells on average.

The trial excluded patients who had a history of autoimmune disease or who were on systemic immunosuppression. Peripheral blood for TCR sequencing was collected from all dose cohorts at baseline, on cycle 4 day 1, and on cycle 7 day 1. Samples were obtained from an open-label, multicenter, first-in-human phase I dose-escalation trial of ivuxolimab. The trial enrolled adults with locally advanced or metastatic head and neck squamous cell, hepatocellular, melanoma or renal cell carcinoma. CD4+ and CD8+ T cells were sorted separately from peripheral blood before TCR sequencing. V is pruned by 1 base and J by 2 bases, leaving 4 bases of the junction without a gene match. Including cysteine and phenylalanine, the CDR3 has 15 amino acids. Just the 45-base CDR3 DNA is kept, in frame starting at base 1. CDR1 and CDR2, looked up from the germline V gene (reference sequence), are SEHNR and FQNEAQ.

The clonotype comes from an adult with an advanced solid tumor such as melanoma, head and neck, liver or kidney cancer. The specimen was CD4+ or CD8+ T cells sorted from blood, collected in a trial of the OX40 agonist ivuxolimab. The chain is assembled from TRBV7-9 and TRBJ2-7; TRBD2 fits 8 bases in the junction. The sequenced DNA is TGTGCCAGCAGCTTAGATCCAGCGGGAGCCTACGAGCAGTACTTC. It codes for CASSLDPAGAYEQYF.